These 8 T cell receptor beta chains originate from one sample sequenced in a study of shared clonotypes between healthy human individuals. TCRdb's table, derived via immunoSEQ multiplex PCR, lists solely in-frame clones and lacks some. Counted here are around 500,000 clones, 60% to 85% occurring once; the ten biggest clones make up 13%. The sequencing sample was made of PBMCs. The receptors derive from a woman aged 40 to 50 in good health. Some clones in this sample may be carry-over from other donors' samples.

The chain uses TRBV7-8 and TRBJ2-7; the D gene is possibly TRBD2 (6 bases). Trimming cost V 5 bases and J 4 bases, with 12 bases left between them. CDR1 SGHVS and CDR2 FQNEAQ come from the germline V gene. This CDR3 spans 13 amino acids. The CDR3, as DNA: TGTGCCAGCAGCGAGAATCGGGGGTACGAGCAGTACTTC. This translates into CASSENRGYEQYF.

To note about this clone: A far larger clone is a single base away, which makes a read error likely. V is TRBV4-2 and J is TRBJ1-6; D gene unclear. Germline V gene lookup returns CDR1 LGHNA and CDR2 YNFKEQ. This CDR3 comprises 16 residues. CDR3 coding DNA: TGTACCAGCAGCCAAGCCCGCGCCTCAAATAATTCACCCCTCCACTTT. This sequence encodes CTSSQARASNNSPLHF.

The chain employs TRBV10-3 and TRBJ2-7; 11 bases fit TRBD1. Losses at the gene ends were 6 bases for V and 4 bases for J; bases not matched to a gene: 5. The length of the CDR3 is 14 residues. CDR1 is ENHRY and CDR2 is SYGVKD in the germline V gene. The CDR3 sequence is CAIRPGQGAYEQYF. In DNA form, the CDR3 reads TGTGCCATCAGACCTGGACAGGGGGCTTACGAGCAGTACTTC.

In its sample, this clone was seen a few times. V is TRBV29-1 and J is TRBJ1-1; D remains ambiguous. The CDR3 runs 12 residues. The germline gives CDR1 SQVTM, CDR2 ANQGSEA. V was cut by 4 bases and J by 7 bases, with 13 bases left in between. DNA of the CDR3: TGCAGCGTTGTGGTCTCCCAAAGTGAAGCTTTCTTT. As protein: CSVVVSQSEAFF.

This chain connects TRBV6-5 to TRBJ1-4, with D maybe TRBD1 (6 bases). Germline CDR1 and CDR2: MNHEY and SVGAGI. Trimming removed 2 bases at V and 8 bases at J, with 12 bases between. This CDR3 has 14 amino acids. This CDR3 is CASSYVGGGEKLFF. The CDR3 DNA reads TGTGCCAGCAGTTACGTAGGGGGTGGAGAAAAACTGTTTTTT.

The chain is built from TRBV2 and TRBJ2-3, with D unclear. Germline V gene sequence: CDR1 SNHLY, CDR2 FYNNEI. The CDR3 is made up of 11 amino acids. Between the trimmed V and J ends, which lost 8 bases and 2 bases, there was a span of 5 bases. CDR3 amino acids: CASWDTDTQYF. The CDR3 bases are TGTGCCAGCTGGGACACAGATACGCAGTATTTT.

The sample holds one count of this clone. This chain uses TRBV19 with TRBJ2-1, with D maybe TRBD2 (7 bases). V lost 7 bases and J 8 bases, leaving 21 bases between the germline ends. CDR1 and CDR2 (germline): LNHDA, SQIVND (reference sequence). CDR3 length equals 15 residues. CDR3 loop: CASTPRGARTDEQFF. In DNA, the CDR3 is TGTGCCAGTACCCCCCGGGGGGCGCGAACCGATGAGCAGTTCTTC.

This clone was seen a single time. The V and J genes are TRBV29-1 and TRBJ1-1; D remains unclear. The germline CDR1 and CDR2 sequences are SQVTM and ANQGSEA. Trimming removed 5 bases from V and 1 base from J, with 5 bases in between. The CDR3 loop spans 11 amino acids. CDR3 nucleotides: TGCAGCGTTATGAGGAACACTGAAGCTTTCTTT. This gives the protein CSVMRNTEAFF.